This note documents a single T cell receptor beta chain sequence. Antigen: not known. CD45RO+ cells went into CD8 memory alongside CCR7-negative CD45RA+ TemRA cells. This entry is derived from a study of shared clonotypes between healthy human individuals. Study details: The study used three CD4 naive, three CD4 memory, two CD8 naive and one CD8 memory plate per donor. Study-wide findings and caveats: Memory subsets generally showed lower estimated richness than naive subsets.

Trimming removed 2 bases from V and 0 bases from J, with 12 bases in between. The CDR3 contains 17 residues. The germline gives CDR1 SGHDT, CDR2 YYEEEE. Authors' analysis steps: Because ImmunoSEQ provided only junction sequences with no quality scores, the filtering differed. Some clones are missing from TCRdb's copy, which holds only in-frame ones; the method was immunoSEQ multiplex PCR. V and J calls and clone size come straight from that table; D and trimming were deduced from the DNA. The repertoire holds a few hundred thousand clones, around 87% seen once, with 15% to 20% in the top ten. The chain employs TRBV5-6 and TRBJ1-6; no clear D. The specimen was memory CD8+ T cells sorted from blood. Subset defined: CD45RO+ cells pooled with CCR7-negative TemRA cells. The receptor was derived from a man aged 18 to 30 in good health. In DNA form, the CDR3 reads TGTGCCAGCAGCTTCAGGCCGACGAGCTCCTATAATTCACCCCTCCACTTT. This gives the protein CASSFRPTSSYNSPLHF. The variable domain in full, with the rest retrieved from reference TRBV5-6 and TRBJ1-6, is DAGVTQSPTHLIKTRGQQVTLRCSPKSGHDTVSWYQQALGQGPQFIFQYYEEEERQRGNFPDRFSGHQFPNYSSELNVNALLLGDSALYLCASSFRPTSSYNSPLHFGNGTRLTVT.